This TCR beta chain was identified during a study of cytomegalovirus exposure and HLA in healthy donors (dated by TCRdb to about 2017). About the investigation overall: An earlier analysis of roughly 500 of the donors reported about 300 Gb of sequence data and around 120 million unique TCR beta sequences obtained from about 200 million T cells. Donor age, sex, ethnicity and CMV serostatus were compiled together with the repertoire data. HLA typing covered class I and class II loci at four-digit resolution. Using immunosequencing, the study profiled T cell repertoires from around 680 subjects and related those repertoires to cytomegalovirus serostatus. To predict cytomegalovirus infection status, the study combined high-throughput TCR immunosequencing, statistical association of individual TCRs with disease status, and machine learning. Four to six DR-DQ haplotypes were handled as single units for association and clustering because linkage in the cohort was strong. A later analysis re-examined previously published TCR beta repertoires from roughly 720 donors and added high-resolution HLA genotyping to investigate patterns of TCR occurrence. In an earlier analysis of a few hundred of the donors, high-throughput TCR beta sequencing was used to judge whether each TCR beta V gene segment behaved as functional or pseudogenic. Every repertoire in the discovery cohort had been generated on one and the same sequencing platform. The study aimed to test whether signatures of past pathogen exposure could be identified by cataloging public T cell receptors. The later analysis used no new phenotypic data to find candidate immune exposures, relying instead on TCR beta sequences and their occurrence across donors. Typing coverage varied by locus: roughly 629-640 donors for A, B, C, DRB1 and DQB1; 522 for DQA1; some 610 for DPA1; roughly 450 for DPB1. Among about 370 genotyped donors of the cohort, an average of around 240,000 unique TCR beta nucleotide sequences was sequenced per donor, of which 15% to 20% were non-productive. Around 320 gigabases of sequencing data and approximately 85 million unique TCR sequences were included in an early release covering over 600 HLA-typed donors. Along with the roughly 710-subject first cohort, a separate validation cohort of over a hundred different subjects was used. The genetic ancestry cluster associated with self-reported Caucasian donors included roughly four fifths of the roughly 400 genotyped donors. In a later genetic analysis, genome-wide SNP genotypes for about three fifths of the roughly 670 donors were used, and that subset was treated as a discovery cohort.

After removal of 4 bases from V and 11 bases from J, the junction retains 2 bases not matched to a gene. As encoded in the germline V gene, CDR1 is SNHLY while CDR2 is FYNNEI. Measured from the cysteine to the phenylalanine, the CDR3 is 11 residues long. This entry keeps only the CDR3 DNA: 33 bases, framed from base 1. The library was prepared using the immunoSEQ multiplex PCR assay. The multiplex PCR relied on a mix of 60 forward primers for TCR Vbeta segments and 13 reverse primers for TCR Jbeta segments. A multiplex PCR assay on genomic DNA amplified the CDR3 region of rearranged TCR beta genes. The amplified TCR beta libraries were sequenced on the Illumina HiSeq System as 87-base-pair reads. In the paper's pipeline: Across the roughly 640 repertoires, a later analysis counted about 81 million unique TCR beta chains, approximately 10 million of which were shared by at least two donors. Raw reads were error-corrected and collapsed into unique sequences by a nearest-neighbor algorithm in which closely related sequences were merged to remove PCR and sequencing errors. CDR3 sequences were aligned to IMGT reference sequences to assign V, D and J gene segments. For a sequence to be retained, at least a six-nucleotide match to both a V gene segment and a J gene segment was required. Rearrangements were classified as productive when the CDR3 lacked stop codons and remained in frame with V and J, and all other rearrangements were classified as non-productive. Following IMGT convention, CDR3 was defined as the stretch from the second conserved V-encoded cysteine up to the conserved J-encoded phenylalanine. The earlier analysis of approximately 500 of the donors excluded sequences that lacked an unambiguous match to a single V gene segment. In an earlier analysis of 587 of the donors, V segments were called functional above 56.7% productive rearrangements and were called segregating when the between-donor standard deviation exceeded 5%. To diagnose cytomegalovirus status from the catalog of TCR beta chain sequences, a statistical classification framework was built. V and J gene assignment, in a later analysis, came from comparing TCR nucleotide sequences with IMGT/GENE-DB human TR gene sequences. Using the TCRdist pipeline, a later analysis assigned CDR3 sequences along with most-parsimonious VDJ recombination scenarios. In a later analysis, every TCR beta chain was defined by the combination of its CDR3 amino acid sequence and its V-gene family, and reads without a unique V-gene family were dropped. As a way to deal with suspected cross-contamination and a sequencing artifact, a later analysis dropped nearly 600 nucleotide sequences that were highly shared and had low generation probability. In a later analysis, a clonal expansion index for each public chain was calculated from normalized within-repertoire ranks of inferred template counts. A later analysis computed generation probabilities with a VDJ recombination model fitted to out-of-frame rearrangements, and checked the results against IGoR. In a later analysis, hypergeometric tests were used to score TCR-TCR, TCR-HLA and TCR-CMV co-occurrence, with a repertoire-size bias correction applied to TCR pairs. False discovery rates were estimated in a later analysis by permuting HLA or CMV assignments 20 times. In a later analysis, co-occurring TCRs were grouped using DBSCAN, with TCRdist sequence similarity added in when clustering inside HLA-allele-positive subsets. Co-occurrence clustering excluded repertoires with fewer than 30,000 or more than 120,000 public chains, plus five with anomalous nucleotide sharing. Not all clones reach the TCRdb copy of this immuneACCESS table, which keeps in-frame sequences only. Checked studies attribute under half of the gap to unresolved V genes and leave the rest unexplained. The D gene and trimming were derived from the DNA, and the V and J assignments and clone size from that table. This sample has about 110,000 clones in its table, and around 80% of those were observed once. Clones ranked in the top ten supply roughly 2.5% of the sample.

The cohort was made up of 500 to 850 healthy bone marrow donors. All cohort members were sampled while nominally healthy, although unrecorded immune exposures were likely present. The donor tested CMV seropositive, placing the donor among the 250 to 350 seropositive members of the cohort. Every donor gave a peripheral blood sample, and the peripheral blood mononuclear cells from that sample were used for TCR beta sequencing. Genomic DNA extraction from the blood cell samples was performed with the Qiagen DNeasy Blood Extraction Kit. Study-wide findings and limitations: The study gave a list of 150 to 200 TCR beta chains associated with cytomegalovirus. A further reported finding was that TCR beta sequences accurately predicted the HLA-A and HLA-B alleles for most subjects in the first cohort. Immune exposure information for the cohort was limited to CMV serostatus. This cohort had only TCR beta chains sequenced, and the lack of alpha or paired-chain data limited which features could be detected. According to a later analysis, TCR association rates differed among HLA loci, with DRB1 alleles showing the most associated TCRs and HLA-C alleles showing the fewest. In a later genetic analysis, a missense DCLRE1C variant was associated with V-gene and J-gene trimming of TCR beta chains, and the association was replicated in an independent cohort. In a later analysis, some 18,000 TCR beta sequences were associated with specific HLA alleles at a false discovery rate of 0.05. In a later analysis, HLA-associated TCR beta chains were found to be more clonally expanded and to have lower generation probabilities than equally common non-associated chains. Compared with the roughly 670-donor mean, donors in an Asian-associated ancestry cluster had fewer N-insertions in productive TCRs, according to a later genetic analysis. Most CMV-associated TCR beta chains appeared to be HLA-restricted in a later analysis, and the HLA associations seemed to be driven largely by CMV exposure. While some public TCRs were present in many individuals, most TCR sequences turned up only very rarely across donors. Some IMGT-functional V segments, including TRBV6-2 and TRBV6-3, could not be told apart with the 87-base-pair reads, so those segments were excluded. Roughly uniform sequencing depth across donors was assumed in presence/absence analyses, although this assumption may not hold. In both the original and validation cohorts, the classifier was reported to diagnose cytomegalovirus status with high specificity and sensitivity. The earlier analysis of 587 of the donors excluded roughly 17 rarely observed V segments, including chromosome 9 orphons, because counts were too low. The authors suggested that the approach could potentially be extended to other disease states and immunological phenotypes. Assigning TCR associations to individual alleles was difficult when HLA alleles, especially DR and DQ, strongly co-occurred. In vitro tests confirmed that a few of the cytomegalovirus-associated TCR beta chains recognize cytomegalovirus antigens. In an earlier analysis of approximately 590 of the donors, most TCR beta V segments appeared in productive rearrangements about 87% or about 30% of the time, broadly matching IMGT annotations. The sequencing pipeline was judged likely to have produced a cluster of highly shared sequence variants as a technical artifact. Correlated functional status among segregating V segments might reflect linkage disequilibrium, but an unknown experimental factor could not be ruled out. A later analysis reported that several top co-occurrence clusters appeared linked to parvovirus B19, influenza, CMV and Epstein-Barr virus. Because HLA typing was missing for some donors at each locus, association tests included only the typed subset.

Remarks on this clone: Its specific antigen is unknown. Base qualities are missing; no much larger clone stands one base away.

Sample: PBMCs. The receptor was isolated from a man aged 25-45 years in good health and CMV-seropositive. This chain is built from TRBV2 and TRBJ2-7, with 10 central nucleotides matching TRBD1. The CDR3 in this case is CASSVGTGEYF. The bases read TGTGCCAGCAGTGTGGGGACAGGGGAGTACTTC.